This T cell receptor beta chain was sequenced in a study of blood T cell repertoires in COVID-19. About the research overall: From T cells, B-cell-depleted T cells, or PBMCs came the material, which was cDNA or gDNA.

Exposed enrollees had met someone with a PCR-confirmed or clinician-diagnosed COVID-19 case at some point within the 2 weeks before study entry. Data came from immunoSEQ multiplex PCR; TCRdb stores just in-frame clones and leaves some out. This table has 200,000 to 250,000 clones, more than 80% appearing once. This CDR3 comprises 17 residues. Germline CDR1 and CDR2: SGHKS and YYEKEE (reference sequence). V lost 4 bases, J lost 0 bases, and 10 bases stayed unmatched. The genes are TRBV5-5 and TRBJ1-3, with 7 bases that match TRBD1. This sequence was found in a man aged 45-65 years who had been exposed to COVID-19. The sequencing input was PBMCs or T cells enriched from blood (not recorded which). CDR3 bases: TGTGCCAGCAGCCCGCTAGGACAGGTCTTCTCTGGAAACACCATATATTTT. Protein product: CASSPLGQVFSGNTIYF.